The T cell receptor (beta chain) under discussion was sequenced for a study of graft-versus-host responses after intestinal transplantation (dated by TCRdb to the early 2020s). Turning to the overall study: The transplants that recipients received were multivisceral, liver-intestinal, or isolated intestinal. Alloreactive clones were identified by sequencing pre-transplant mixed lymphocyte reaction products and comparing them with unstimulated pre-transplant donor and recipient T cells. Of the 20 to 25 intestinal transplant recipients enrolled in the cohort, one of whom was a retransplant, a few patients without pretransplant specimens were excluded. Graft-versus-host and host-versus-graft alloreactive T cell clones were tracked in the graft, circulation and bone marrow after intestinal transplantation using bulk TCR-beta CDR3 sequencing. Rather than being sequenced by the commercial service, samples from a few later patients were sequenced in-house on an Illumina MiSeq and processed with MiXCR. Donor T cell macrochimerism was defined as a peak of at least 4% donor T cells among recipient peripheral blood mononuclear cells. Anti-thymocyte globulin induction was given to all recipients, followed by maintenance tacrolimus and steroids for about 3 years. General study outcomes and caveats: GvH clones were detected in recipient bone marrow, and some appeared earlier in ileal mucosa or blood, consistent with an intestinal mucosal origin. Early after transplant, peak levels of circulating GvH clones were found to be associated with declines in HvG clones. The relatively low number and heterogeneity of intestinal transplant patients limited the conclusions. In the allografts of patients with donor T cell macrochimerism, GvH to HvG T cell clonal ratios were high.

In the first month after transplant, blood samples were collected up to 4 times, and after that at least monthly when available. Library generation was performed with the immunoSEQ multiplex PCR assay. For most patients, genomic DNA was subjected to high-throughput TCR-beta CDR3 sequencing by Adaptive Biotechnologies. Concerning the study's data processing: TCR sequencing data were retrieved from Adaptive's ImmunoSEQ software for 15 to 20 patients, whereas three other patients were processed with MiXCR and VDJtools. CDR3 nucleotide sequences shared between donor and recipient were removed because the origin of such sequences could not be assigned. At least 2-fold expansion over unstimulated cells and a minimum CFSE-low frequency of 0.002% (template counts) or 0.001% (read counts) were required for clones to be classified as alloreactive. A clone was considered mappable if detected in the sequenced pre-transplant spleen, lymph node, or MLR CFSE-low populations of the donor or recipient. The cumulative frequency of alloreactive clones was calculated as a percentage of all sequences, weighted by copy number. Not all clones reach the TCRdb copy of this immuneACCESS table, which keeps in-frame sequences only. Checked studies attribute under half of the gap to unresolved V genes and leave the rest unexplained. V and J calls and clone size are as listed in that table; D and trimming were resolved from the DNA. The sample table records 80,000 or so clones; around 93% of these occur just once. Clones ranked in the top ten supply approximately 0.73% of the sample.

Including cysteine and phenylalanine, the CDR3 has 15 amino acids. Just CDR3 DNA is preserved here, 45 bases in frame from base 1. Unmatched junction bases come to 6, with V trimmed by 3 bases and J by 1 base. From the germline V gene (reference sequence), CDR1 is LNHNV and CDR2 is YYDKDF. As regards this clone: Its antigen specificity is not known. No much larger clone is present one base from it, and per-base qualities are unavailable.

This clonotype originated in a human patient who received an intestinal transplant, so some T cells may come from the graft donor. The chain joins TRBV15 to TRBJ2-7, with 7 bases matching TRBD2. Sequencing was performed on PBMCs, taken 98 days after intestinal transplantation. The DNA reads TGTGCCACCAGCAGGGGAACTAGCGAATCCTACGAGCAGTACTTC. Its coded protein is CATSRGTSESYEQYF.